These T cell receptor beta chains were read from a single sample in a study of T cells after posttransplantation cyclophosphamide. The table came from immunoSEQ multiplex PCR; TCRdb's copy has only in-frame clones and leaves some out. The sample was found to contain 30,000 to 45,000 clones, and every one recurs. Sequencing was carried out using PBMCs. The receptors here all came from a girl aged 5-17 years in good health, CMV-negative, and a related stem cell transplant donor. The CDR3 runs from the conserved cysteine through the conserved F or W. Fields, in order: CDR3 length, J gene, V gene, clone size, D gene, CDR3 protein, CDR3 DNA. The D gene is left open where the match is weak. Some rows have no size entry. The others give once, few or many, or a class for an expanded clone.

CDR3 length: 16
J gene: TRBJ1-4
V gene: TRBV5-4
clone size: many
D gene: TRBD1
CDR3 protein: CASSPTNDRVREKLFF
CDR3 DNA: TGTGCCAGCAGCCCTACGAACGACAGGGTGAGGGAAAAACTGTTTTTT

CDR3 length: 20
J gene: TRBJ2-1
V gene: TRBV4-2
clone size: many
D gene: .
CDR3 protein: CASSQDGSGPGSAHYNEQFF
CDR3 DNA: TGTGCCAGCAGCCAAGATGGGAGCGGTCCCGGATCCGCCCACTACAATGAGCAGTTCTTC

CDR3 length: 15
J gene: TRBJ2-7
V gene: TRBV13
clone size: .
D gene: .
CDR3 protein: CASSSGWTDGYEQYF
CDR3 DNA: TGTGCCAGCAGCTCTGGATGGACAGACGGTTACGAGCAGTACTTC

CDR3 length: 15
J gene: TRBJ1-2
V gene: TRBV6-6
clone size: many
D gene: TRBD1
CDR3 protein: CASSYSQGANYGYTF
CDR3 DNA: TGTGCCAGCAGTTACTCCCAGGGGGCTAACTATGGCTACACCTTC

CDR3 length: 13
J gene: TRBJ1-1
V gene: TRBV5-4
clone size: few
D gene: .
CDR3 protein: CASSQEVDTEAFF
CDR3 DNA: TGTGCCAGCAGCCAGGAGGTTGACACTGAAGCTTTCTTT

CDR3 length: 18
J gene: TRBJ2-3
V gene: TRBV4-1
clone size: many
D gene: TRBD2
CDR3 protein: CASSQGVLAGDQRDTQYF
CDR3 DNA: TGCGCCAGCAGCCAAGGTGTCCTAGCGGGAGACCAACGAGATACGCAGTATTTT

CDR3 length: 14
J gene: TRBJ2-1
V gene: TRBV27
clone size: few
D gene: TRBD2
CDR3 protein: CASSLLADYNEQFF
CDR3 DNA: TGTGCCAGCAGTTTACTAGCGGACTACAATGAGCAGTTCTTC

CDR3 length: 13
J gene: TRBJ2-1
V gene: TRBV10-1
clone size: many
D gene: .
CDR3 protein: CASSEDRHNEQFF
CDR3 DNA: TGCGCCAGCAGCGAAGACAGGCACAATGAGCAGTTCTTC

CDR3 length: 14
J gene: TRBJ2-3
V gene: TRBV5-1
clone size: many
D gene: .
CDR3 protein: CASSLGEALDTQYF
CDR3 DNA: TGCGCCAGCAGCTTGGGGGAGGCATTAGATACGCAGTATTTT

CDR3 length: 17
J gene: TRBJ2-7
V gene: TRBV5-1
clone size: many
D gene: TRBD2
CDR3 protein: CASSLALAGGRTHEQYF
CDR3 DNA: TGCGCCAGCAGCTTGGCCTTAGCGGGGGGACGTACCCACGAGCAGTACTTC

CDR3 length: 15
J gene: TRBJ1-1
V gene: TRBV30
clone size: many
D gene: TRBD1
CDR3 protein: CAWSVGTGLNTEAFF
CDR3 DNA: TGTGCCTGGAGTGTGGGGACAGGGTTAAACACTGAAGCTTTCTTT

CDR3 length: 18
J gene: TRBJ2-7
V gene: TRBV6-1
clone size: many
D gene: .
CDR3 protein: CASSEGRWGTSDPYEQYF
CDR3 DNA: TGTGCCAGCAGTGAGGGTCGGTGGGGGACATCTGACCCCTACGAGCAGTACTTC

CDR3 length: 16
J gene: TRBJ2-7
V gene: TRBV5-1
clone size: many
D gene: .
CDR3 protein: CASSLARGTGSYEQYF
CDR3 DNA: TGCGCCAGCAGCTTGGCCCGGGGGACTGGGTCCTACGAGCAGTACTTC

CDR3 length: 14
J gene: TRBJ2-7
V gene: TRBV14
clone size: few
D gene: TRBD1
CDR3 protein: CASSPGQGLYEQYF
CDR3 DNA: TGTGCCAGCAGCCCCGGACAGGGGCTATACGAGCAGTACTTC

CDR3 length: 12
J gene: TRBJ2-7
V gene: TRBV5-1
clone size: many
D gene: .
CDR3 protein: CASSPGYYEQYF
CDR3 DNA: TGCGCCAGCAGCCCGGGGTACTACGAGCAGTACTTC

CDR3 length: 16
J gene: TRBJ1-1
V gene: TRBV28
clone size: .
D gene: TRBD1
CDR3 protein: CASSLRTGEVNTEAFF
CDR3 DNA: TGTGCCAGCAGTTTGAGGACAGGGGAAGTGAACACTGAAGCTTTCTTT

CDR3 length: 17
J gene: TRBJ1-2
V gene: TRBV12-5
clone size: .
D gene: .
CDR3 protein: CASGLVLSPKRNYGYTF
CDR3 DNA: TGTGCTAGTGGTTTGGTACTGAGCCCAAAGAGAAACTATGGCTACACCTTC

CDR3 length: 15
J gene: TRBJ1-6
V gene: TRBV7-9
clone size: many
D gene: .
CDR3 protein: CASSLGPGANSPLHF
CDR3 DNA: TGTGCCAGCAGCTTAGGACCGGGAGCCAATTCACCCCTCCACTTT

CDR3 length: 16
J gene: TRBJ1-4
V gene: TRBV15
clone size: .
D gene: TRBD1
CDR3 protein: CATSRSGDRFNEKLFF
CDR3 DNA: TGTGCCACCAGCAGGTCCGGGGACAGGTTTAATGAAAAACTGTTTTTT

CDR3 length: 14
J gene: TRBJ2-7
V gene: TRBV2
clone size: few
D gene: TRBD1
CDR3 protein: CASRTTGTSCEQYF
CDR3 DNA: TGTGCCAGCAGGACGACAGGGACCTCCTGCGAGCAGTACTTC

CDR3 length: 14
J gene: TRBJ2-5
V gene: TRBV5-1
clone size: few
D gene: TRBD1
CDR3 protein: CASSTGTGGETQYF
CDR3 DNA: TGCGCCAGCAGCACTGGGACAGGGGGAGAGACCCAGTACTTC

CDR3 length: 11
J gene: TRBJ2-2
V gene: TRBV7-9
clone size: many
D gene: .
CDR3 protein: CAARRSGELFF
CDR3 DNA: TGTGCAGCCCGCCGGTCCGGGGAGCTGTTTTTT

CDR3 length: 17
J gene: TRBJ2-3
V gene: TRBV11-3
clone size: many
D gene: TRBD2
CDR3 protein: CASSFKTSGVVTDTQYF
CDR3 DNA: TGTGCCAGCAGCTTCAAGACTAGCGGGGTTGTAACAGATACGCAGTATTTT

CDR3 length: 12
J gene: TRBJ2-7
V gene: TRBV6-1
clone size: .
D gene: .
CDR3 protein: CASIQGLHEQYF
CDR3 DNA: TGTGCCAGCATACAGGGCTTACACGAGCAGTACTTC

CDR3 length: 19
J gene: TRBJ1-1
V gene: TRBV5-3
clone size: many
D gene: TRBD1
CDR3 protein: CARSLQVPGQPFEGTEAFF
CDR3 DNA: TGTGCCAGAAGCTTGCAAGTTCCGGGACAGCCATTTGAGGGGACTGAAGCTTTCTTT

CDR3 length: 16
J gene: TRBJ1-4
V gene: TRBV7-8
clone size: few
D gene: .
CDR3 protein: CASSLERVATNEKLFF
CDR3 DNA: TGTGCCAGCAGCTTAGAGAGAGTAGCAACTAATGAAAAACTGTTTTTT